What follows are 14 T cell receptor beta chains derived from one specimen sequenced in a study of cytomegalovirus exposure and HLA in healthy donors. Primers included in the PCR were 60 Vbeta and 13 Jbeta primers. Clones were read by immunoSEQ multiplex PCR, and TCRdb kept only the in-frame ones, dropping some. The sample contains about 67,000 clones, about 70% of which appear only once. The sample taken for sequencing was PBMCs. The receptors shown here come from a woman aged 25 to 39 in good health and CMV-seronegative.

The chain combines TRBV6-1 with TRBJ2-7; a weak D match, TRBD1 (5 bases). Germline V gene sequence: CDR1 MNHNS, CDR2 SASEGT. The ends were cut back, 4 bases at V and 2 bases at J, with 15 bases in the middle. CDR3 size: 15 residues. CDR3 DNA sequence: TGTGCCAGCAGTGGCCTAGAAAGGGGCACCTACGAGCAGTACTTC. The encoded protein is CASSGLERGTYEQYF.

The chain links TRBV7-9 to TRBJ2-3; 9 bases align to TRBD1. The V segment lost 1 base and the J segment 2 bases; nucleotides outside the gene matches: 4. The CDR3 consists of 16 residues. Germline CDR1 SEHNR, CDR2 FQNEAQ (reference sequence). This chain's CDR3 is CASSLEWTGATDTQYF. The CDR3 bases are TGTGCCAGCAGCTTAGAATGGACAGGGGCCACAGATACGCAGTATTTT.

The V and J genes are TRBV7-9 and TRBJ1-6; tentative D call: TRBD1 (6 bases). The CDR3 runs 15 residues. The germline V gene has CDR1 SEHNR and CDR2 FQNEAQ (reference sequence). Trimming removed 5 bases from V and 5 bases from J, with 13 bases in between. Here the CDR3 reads CASSPGQRNNSPLHF. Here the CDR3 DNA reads TGTGCCAGCAGCCCCGGACAGAGGAATAATTCACCCCTCCACTTT. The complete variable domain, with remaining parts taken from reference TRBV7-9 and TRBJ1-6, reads DTGVSQNPRHKITKRGQNVTFRCDPISEHNRLYWYRQTLGQGPEFLTYFQNEAQLEKSRLLSDRFSAERPKGSFSTLEIQRTEQGDSAMYLCASSPGQRNNSPLHFGNGTRLTVT.

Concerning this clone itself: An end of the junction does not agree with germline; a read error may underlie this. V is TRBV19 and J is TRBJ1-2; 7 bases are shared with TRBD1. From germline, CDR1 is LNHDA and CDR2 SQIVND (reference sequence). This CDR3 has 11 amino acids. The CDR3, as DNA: TGTGCCAGTAGTACTGGGACAGCCGAATACTTC. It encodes CASSTGTAEYF.

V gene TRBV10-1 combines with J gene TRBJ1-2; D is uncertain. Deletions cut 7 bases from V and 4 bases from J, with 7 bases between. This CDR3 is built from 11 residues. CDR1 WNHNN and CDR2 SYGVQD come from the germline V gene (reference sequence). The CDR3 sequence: CASTRGYGYTF. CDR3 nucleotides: TGCGCCAGCACCCGGGGCTATGGCTACACCTTC.

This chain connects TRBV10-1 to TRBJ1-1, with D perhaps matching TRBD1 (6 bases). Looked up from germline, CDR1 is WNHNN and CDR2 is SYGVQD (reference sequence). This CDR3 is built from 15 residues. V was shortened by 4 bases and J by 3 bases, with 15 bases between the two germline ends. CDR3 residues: CASSGPVTGYTEAFF. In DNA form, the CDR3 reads TGCGCCAGCAGTGGGCCAGTCACAGGGTACACTGAAGCTTTCTTT.

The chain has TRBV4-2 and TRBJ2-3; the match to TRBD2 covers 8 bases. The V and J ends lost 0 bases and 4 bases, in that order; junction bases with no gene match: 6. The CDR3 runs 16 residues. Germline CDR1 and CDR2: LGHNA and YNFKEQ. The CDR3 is CASSQDPGGESDTQYF. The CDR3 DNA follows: TGTGCCAGCAGCCAAGATCCGGGGGGGGAATCAGATACGCAGTATTTT.

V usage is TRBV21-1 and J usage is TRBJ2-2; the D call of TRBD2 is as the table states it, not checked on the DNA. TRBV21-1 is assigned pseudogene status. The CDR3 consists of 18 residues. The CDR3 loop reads CASTKEGMGGGKTGELFF. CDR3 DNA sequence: TGTGCCAGCACCAAAGAGGGAATGGGGGGGGGAAAGACCGGGGAGCTGTTTTTT.

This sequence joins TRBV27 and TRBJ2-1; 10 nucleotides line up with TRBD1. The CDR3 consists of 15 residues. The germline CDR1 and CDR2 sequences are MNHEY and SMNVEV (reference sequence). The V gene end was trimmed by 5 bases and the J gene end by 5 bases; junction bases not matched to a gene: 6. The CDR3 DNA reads TGTGCCAGCAGTAGGACAGGGGGTCTTGACAATGAGCAGTTCTTC. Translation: CASSRTGGLDNEQFF.

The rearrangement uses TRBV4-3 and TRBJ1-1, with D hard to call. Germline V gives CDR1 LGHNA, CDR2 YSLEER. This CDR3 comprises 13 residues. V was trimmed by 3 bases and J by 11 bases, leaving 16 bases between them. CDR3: CASSQSTGREAFF. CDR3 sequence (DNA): TGCGCCAGCAGCCAGTCGACCGGACGGGAGGCTTTCTTT.

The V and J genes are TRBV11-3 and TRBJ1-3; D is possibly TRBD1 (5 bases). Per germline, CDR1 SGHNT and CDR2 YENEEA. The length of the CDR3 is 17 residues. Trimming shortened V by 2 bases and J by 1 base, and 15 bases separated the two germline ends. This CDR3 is CASSLLIRVRSGNTIYF. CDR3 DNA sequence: TGTGCCAGCAGCTTATTAATCAGGGTAAGGTCTGGAAACACCATATATTTT.

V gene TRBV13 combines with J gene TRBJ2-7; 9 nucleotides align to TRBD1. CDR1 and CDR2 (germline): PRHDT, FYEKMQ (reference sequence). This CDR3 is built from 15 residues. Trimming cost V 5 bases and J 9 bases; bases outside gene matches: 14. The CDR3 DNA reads TGTGCCAGCAGCCAACCGGGACAGGGCGCCTTCGGGCAGTACTTC. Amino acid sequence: CASSQPGQGAFGQYF.

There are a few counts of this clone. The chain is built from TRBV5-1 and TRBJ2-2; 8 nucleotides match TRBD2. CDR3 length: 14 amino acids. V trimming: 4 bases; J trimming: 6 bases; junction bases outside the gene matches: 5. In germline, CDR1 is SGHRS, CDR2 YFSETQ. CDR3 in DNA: TGCGCCAGCAGCCAAGCGGGGGTGGCCGGGGAGCTGTTTTTT. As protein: CASSQAGVAGELFF.

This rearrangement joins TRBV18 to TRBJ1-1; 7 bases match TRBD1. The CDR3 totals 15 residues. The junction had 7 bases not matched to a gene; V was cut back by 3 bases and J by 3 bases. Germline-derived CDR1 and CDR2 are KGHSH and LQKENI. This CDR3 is CASSPRTGWDTEAFF. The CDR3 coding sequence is TGTGCCAGCTCACCCCGGACAGGTTGGGACACTGAAGCTTTCTTT.